This record covers a single T cell receptor (beta chain). Its antigen is as yet unknown. Over chemoradiotherapy, repertoires were sampled more than once. These data belong to a study of chemoradiotherapy in HPV16-positive cancers. Overall study context: Candidate HPV-specific T-cell clones and common TCR motifs came from functional assays in two HPV16-positive patients.

Sequencing used immunoSEQ multiplex PCR; TCRdb keeps in-frame clones, though not all of them. Here the sample spans about 24,000 clones, over 75% being singletons. The CDR3 length is 13 residues. Deletions cut 5 bases from V and 6 bases from J, with 10 bases between. Germline V gene data show CDR1 as SGHVS and CDR2 as FNYEAQ. General study points: Candidate HPV-specific clones and E7-related TCR motifs grew in tumor during treatment. Better recurrence-free survival went with HPV-responsive T-cell expansion in HPV16-positive patients.

The sample in question was blood, obtained from a patient who underwent chemoradiotherapy. The receptor comes from a human donor with HPV-associated anogenital cancer. The chain uses TRBV7-6 and TRBJ2-2, with a tentative D call TRBD1 (6 bases). The CDR3 protein is CASSLGQSGELFF. The CDR3 region has the DNA TGTGCCAGCAGCCTAGGACAGTCCGGGGAGCTGTTTTTT.